Below are 12 T cell receptor beta chains sequenced from a single sample in a study of T-cell reconstitution after alpha-beta-depleted transplantation in children. Preparation of the TCRbeta library used unique molecular identifiers. TCRdb ran MiXCR on the PCR reads and lists one entry per CDR3 protein. The sample has about 360,000 distinct CDR3 sequences, about 14% seen once. Sequencing was performed on PBMCs, taken from the stem cell graft. Receptor source: a human donor who donated a stem cell graft to a child with Fanconi anemia.

This clonotype was detected many times. The chain employs TRBV21-1 and TRBJ2-7; TRBD2 is the table's D call, not checked against the DNA. TRBV21-1 is recorded as a pseudogene. The CDR3 has 13 residues. CDR3: CATSAPGSYEQYF. CDR3 DNA sequence: TGTGCCACCTCCGCTCCTGGCTCCTACGAGCAGTACTTC.

Ten or more counts support this clonotype. The chain couples TRBV5-1 to TRBJ2-1; 9 bases align to TRBD2. This CDR3 has 16 amino acids. Germline V CDR1 and CDR2: SGHRS, YFSETQ. V was clipped by 1 base and J by 12 bases; unmatched bases: 14. CDR3 nucleotide sequence: TGCGCCAGCAGCTTGTGGGGCCCTAGCGGGGTCGACCGGCAGTTCTTC. Protein sequence: CASSLWGPSGVDRQFF.

Only a few counts were recorded for this clonotype. The chain links TRBV4-3 to TRBJ1-1; no firm D call. Germline V CDR1 and CDR2: LGHNA, YSLEER. Trimming removed 3 bases from V and 1 base from J, with 9 bases in between. The CDR3 is 14 amino acids. CDR3 bases: TGCGCCAGCAGCCAGATGGCAGGGAACACTGAAGCTTTCTTT. Protein sequence: CASSQMAGNTEAFF.

This clonotype was seen a handful of times. This chain joins TRBV6-2 or TRBV6-3 and TRBJ1-1; the D gene is possibly TRBD1 (5 bases). The CDR3 extends over 13 amino acids. V lost 6 bases and J lost 7, with 15 bases in between. From germline, CDR1 is MNHEY and CDR2 SVGEGT. The CDR3 DNA is TGTGCCAGCAGATTTGATGTCCAGGGTGAAGCTTTCTTT. Translation gives CASRFDVQGEAFF.

The chain uses TRBV7-9 and TRBJ1-2; unclear D gene. The V end lost 2 bases, the J end lost 2 bases, and 6 bases lay between the germline ends. CDR1 and CDR2 (germline): SEHNR, FQNEAQ (reference sequence). This CDR3 contains 13 residues. CDR3 nucleotides: TGTGCCAGCAGCTTAAGCCAAAACTATGGCTACACCTTC. This translates into CASSLSQNYGYTF.

This clonotype was seen more than once but under ten times. V usage is TRBV2 and J usage is TRBJ1-1; 9 bases match TRBD1. CDR3 size: 15 residues. Trimming removed 6 bases from V and 3 bases from J; junction bases left unmatched: 8. The germline CDR1 and CDR2 sequences are SNHLY and FYNNEI. The CDR3, as DNA: TGTGCCAGCAGCAATTATCGGACAGGGGACACTGAAGCTTTCTTT. As protein: CASSNYRTGDTEAFF. The full variable domain, in which reference TRBV2 and TRBJ1-1 provide the parts outside the CDR3, is EPEVTQTPSHQVTQMGQEVILRCVPISNHLYFYWYRQILGQKVEFLVSFYNNEISEKSEIFDDQFSVERPDGSNFTLKIRSTKLEDSAMYFCASSNYRTGDTEAFFGQGTRLTVV.

This clonotype was counted between two and nine times. This chain links TRBV11-1 with TRBJ2-7, with D possibly TRBD1 on 6 matching bases. The V and J ends lost 1 base and 9 bases respectively, with 10 bases between them. The germline gives CDR1 SGHAT, CDR2 FQDESV (reference sequence). There are 12 residues in the CDR3. The CDR3 nucleotides read TGTGCCAGCAGCTTAGTAGGGACACGGCAGTACTTC. Its translation: CASSLVGTRQYF. Supplemented by reference TRBV11-1 and TRBJ2-7, the full variable domain reads EAEVAQSPRYKITEKSQAVAFWCDPISGHATLYWYRQILGQGPELLVQFQDESVVDDSQLPKDRFSAERLKGVDSTLKIQPAELGDSAMYLCASSLVGTRQYFGPGTRLTVT.

This clonotype appeared a few times. V is TRBV20-1 and J is TRBJ2-5; unclear D gene. The CDR3 sequence is 15 residues long. The germline V gene has CDR1 DFQATT and CDR2 SNEGSKA (reference sequence). V dropped 1 base and J dropped 5 bases, with 17 bases sitting between them. The chain's CDR3 is CSARVRRKSGETQYF. The CDR3 DNA follows: TGCAGTGCTAGAGTCCGTCGAAAAAGTGGGGAGACCCAGTACTTC.

This clonotype was observed once. The chain employs TRBV10-1 and TRBJ1-5; D perhaps matches TRBD1 (5 bases). This CDR3 is built from 14 residues. V was cut by 3 bases and J by 7 bases, with 13 bases left in between. CDR1 WNHNN and CDR2 SYGVQD come from the germline V gene (reference sequence). The CDR3 nucleotides read TGCGCCAGCAGTGAAGCAGGGAAAGAGCAGCCCCAGCATTTT. Translated: CASSEAGKEQPQHF.

This sequence joins TRBV10-2 and TRBJ1-2; no firm D call. The CDR3 spans 14 residues. Trimming cost V 0 bases and J 6 bases, with 11 bases left between them. Looked up from germline, CDR1 is WSHSY and CDR2 is SAAADI. The CDR3 region has the DNA TGCGCCAGCAGTGAGTCGACTCTCTTAAATGGCTACACCTTC. Amino acids: CASSESTLLNGYTF.

The chain recombines TRBV29-1 with TRBJ1-2; 11 nucleotides line up with TRBD1. The germline gives CDR1 SQVTM, CDR2 ANQGSEA. J gave up 7 bases and V 6 bases, and 7 bases lay outside the gene matches. This CDR3 comprises 13 residues. The CDR3 loop reads CSVRTGGAVGYTF. The CDR3 DNA reads as TGCAGCGTCCGGACAGGGGGCGCAGTTGGCTACACCTTC.

This clonotype came up a few times. The chain couples TRBV5-4 to TRBJ2-5; 8 nucleotides agree with TRBD1. The V gene's germline CDR1 is SGHNT and CDR2 YYREEE (reference sequence). The V gene end was trimmed by 3 bases and the J gene end by 5 bases; junction bases not matched to a gene: 3. The CDR3 has 13 residues. The CDR3, as DNA: TGTGCCAGCAGCTCCAGGGGGCGGGAGACCCAGTACTTC. Protein product: CASSSRGRETQYF.